This TCR beta chain was sequenced in a study of blood T cells in healthy people across ages. Study findings and constraints: Percentage of naive T cells showed a strong correlation with TCR beta diversity. It was the long-lived donors that had more naive CD4+ cells and higher diversity than aged donors.

Per sample, at least 5 micrograms of total RNA were extracted. A second 7 to 11 cycle PCR used barcoded and J-beta primers. CDR3-containing paired-end reads numbering at least 2.5 million came from each sample. Via MiXCR, TCRdb re-called the 5' RACE reads, giving one row per CDR3 protein. Here the sample spans some 1.1 million distinct CDR3 sequences, 35% to 40% being singletons. The CDR3 covers 13 residues. The V segment lost 6 bases and the J segment 8 bases; nucleotides outside the gene matches: 9. Germline V CDR1 and CDR2: SQVTM, ANQGSEA. The sample holds many counts of this clonotype. As yet, its antigen is unknown.

The chain uses TRBV29-1 and TRBJ2-1, with 8 bases matching TRBD1. Sequenced sample: blood. This TCR was sampled from a man aged 18 to 35 in good health. In nucleotides, the CDR3 is TGCAGCGTGGGACAGGTGGTACGGGATGAGCAGTTCTTC. Translated: CSVGQVVRDEQFF.